These 14 T cell receptor beta chains originate from one sample sequenced in a study of shared clonotypes between healthy human individuals. Only in-frame clones appear in the TCRdb table, and some are missing; sequencing was by immunoSEQ multiplex PCR. Among about 2.1 million clones listed, 93% were seen once. As defined, naive CD8 cells were CD45RO-negative and positively selected for CCR7, with terminally differentiated effector memory CD45RA+ cells excluded. The sample was naive CD8+ T cells from PBMCs. These receptors were taken from a man between 18 and 29 years old in good health. Some clones in this sample may be carry-over from other donors' samples.

The CDR3 coding sequence is TGTGCCAGCAGCTCAGGGAGGGGGGACCTCCAAGAGACCCAGTACTTC. Residues: CASSSGRGDLQETQYF. This chain links TRBV7-9 with TRBJ2-5, with D perhaps matching TRBD2 (7 bases). The germline gives CDR1 SEHNR, CDR2 FQNEAQ (reference sequence). V was cut by 4 bases and J by 1 base, with 16 bases left in between. This CDR3 has 16 amino acids. Variable domain in full (rest from reference TRBV7-9 and TRBJ2-5): DTGVSQNPRHKITKRGQNVTFRCDPISEHNRLYWYRQTLGQGPEFLTYFQNEAQLEKSRLLSDRFSAERPKGSFSTLEIQRTEQGDSAMYLCASSSGRGDLQETQYFGPGTRLLVL.

The gene calls are TRBV6-5 and TRBJ2-3; D gene ambiguous. The CDR3 extends over 14 amino acids. Germline-derived CDR1 and CDR2 are MNHEY and SVGAGI. The germline V and J ends were trimmed by 2 bases and 2 bases, with 8 bases remaining between them. The CDR3 loop reads CASSYDQSTDTQYF. The CDR3 DNA sequence: TGTGCCAGCAGTTACGACCAGTCCACAGATACGCAGTATTTT.

Notes on this clone: Other DNA sequences in the sample encode the same CDR3. The chain carries TRBV27 and TRBJ2-7; no definite D call. The CDR3 has 14 residues. From germline, CDR1 is MNHEY and CDR2 SMNVEV (reference sequence). Trimming pared 3 bases from V and 0 bases from J, leaving 9 bases between. CDR3 nucleotide sequence: TGTGCCAGCAGTTTGGGTCCTGGCTCCTACGAGCAGTACTTC. Translation: CASSLGPGSYEQYF.

The chain links TRBV9 to TRBJ1-2; 8 nucleotides match TRBD1. J was trimmed by 6 bases and V by 0 bases; bases with no gene match: 7. The CDR3 has 15 residues. Germline CDR1 and CDR2: SGDLS and YYNGEE. CDR3 region: CASSVGGDRRNGYTF. The CDR3 DNA reads TGTGCCAGCAGCGTAGGGGGGGACAGGCGGAATGGCTACACCTTC.

This rearrangement joins TRBV11-3 to TRBJ2-1, with D unresolved. Trimming pared 8 bases from V and 10 bases from J, leaving 21 bases between. CDR1 SGHNT and CDR2 YENEEA come from the germline V gene. The CDR3 covers 14 residues. The CDR3: CASSRVGYAPEQFF. CDR3 DNA sequence: TGTGCCAGCTCTAGGGTGGGGTACGCTCCGGAGCAGTTCTTC.

This rearrangement joins TRBV7-9 to TRBJ2-7; D could derive from TRBD1 or TRBD2 (5 bases each). Germline values: CDR1 SEHNR, CDR2 FQNEAQ (reference sequence). The CDR3 runs to 15 residues. Trimming cost V 4 bases and J 3 bases, with 16 bases left between them. CDR3 in amino acids: CASSSHRDRGYEQYF. The CDR3 DNA sequence: TGTGCCAGCAGCTCCCACCGGGACCGCGGCTACGAGCAGTACTTC.

The chain links TRBV2 to TRBJ2-7; 9 bases match TRBD1. The V and J ends lost 3 bases and 2 bases, in that order; junction bases with no gene match: 5. The CDR3 has 15 residues. Germline lookup yields CDR1 SNHLY and CDR2 FYNNEI. DNA for the CDR3: TGTGCCAGCAGTGACTCCGGGACAGGGACCTACGAGCAGTACTTC. This gives the protein CASSDSGTGTYEQYF.

The chain employs TRBV7-9 and TRBJ1-2; a possible D gene is TRBD1 (5 bases). From germline, CDR1 is SEHNR and CDR2 FQNEAQ (reference sequence). Trimming removed 6 bases from V and 5 bases from J, with 16 bases in between. This CDR3 comprises 14 residues. This CDR3 is CASSLKDRRYGYTF. CDR3 nucleotides: TGTGCCAGCAGTCTAAAAGACAGACGGTATGGCTACACCTTC.

V and J are TRBV21-1 and TRBJ2-7; the table's D call of TRBD1 was not tested on the DNA. TRBV21-1 counts as a pseudogene. This CDR3 has 17 amino acids. The CDR3 DNA reads TGTGCCAGCAGCAAAGAAGAATGCCGAGGACAGGGGTACGAGCAGTACTTC. Protein sequence: CASSKEECRGQGYEQYF.

This clone came up once. The chain recombines TRBV13 with TRBJ2-7, with 9 bases fitting TRBD1. Germline CDR1 is PRHDT and CDR2 is FYEKMQ (reference sequence). Unmatched junction bases numbered 17, after V lost 0 bases and J lost 2 bases. The CDR3 consists of 20 residues. The CDR3 loop is CASSLGIFGRDRALTYEQYF. DNA for the CDR3: TGTGCCAGCAGCTTAGGCATTTTTGGGAGGGACAGGGCATTAACCTACGAGCAGTACTTC.

This clone was seen only once. The chain couples TRBV4-3 to TRBJ2-2, with D tentatively TRBD1 (5 bases). The germline gives CDR1 LGHNA, CDR2 YSLEER. With 0 bases removed from V and 4 bases from J, the gap between germline ends came to 18 bases. This CDR3 is 18 amino acids long. The chain's CDR3 is CASSQDWLQGVGTGELFF. In nucleotides, the CDR3 is TGCGCCAGCAGCCAAGATTGGTTGCAAGGGGTCGGCACCGGGGAGCTGTTTTTT.

The chain has TRBV10-3 and TRBJ1-5, with D possibly being TRBD1 (6 bases). Germline CDR1 reads ENHRY; CDR2 reads SYGVKD. This CDR3 comprises 13 residues. V shed 10 bases and J shed 7 bases, with 17 bases lying between them. CDR3 amino acids: CATGAGGLQPQHF. The CDR3 DNA sequence: TGTGCCACGGGGGCCGGGGGGTTACAGCCCCAGCATTTT.

The V call is TRBV4-2, the J call TRBJ2-1, with D possibly TRBD1 on 7 matching bases. V was cut by 3 bases and J by 4 bases, with 16 bases left in between. CDR1 is LGHNA, CDR2 YNFKEQ, per germline. The CDR3 loop spans 16 amino acids. The CDR3 DNA sequence: TGTGCCAGCAGCCACGGTCCCAGGGGGGCATACAATGAGCAGTTCTTC. Amino acids: CASSHGPRGAYNEQFF.

This chain connects TRBV19 to TRBJ2-1; 12 nucleotides line up with TRBD2. V was clipped by 4 bases and J by 9 bases; unmatched bases: 7. CDR1 and CDR2 from the germline V gene are LNHDA and SQIVND (reference sequence). The CDR3 sequence is 15 residues long. CDR3 loop: CASSTMWTSGVEQFF. The CDR3 nucleotides read TGTGCCAGTAGTACCATGTGGACTAGCGGGGTTGAGCAGTTCTTC.